The TCR beta chain described here comes from a study of CD8 T cells in ankylosing spondylitis. Whole-study results and caveats: Significant enrichment of disease-linked clones was reportedly seen in matched ankylosing spondylitis synovial fluid. A TCR beta motif made of about 8 highly homologous variants seemed typical of ankylosing spondylitis blood. Disease-associated clonotypes exhibited CD8+ identity and were relatively infrequent in peripheral blood.

The CDR3 runs 15 residues. The V gene's germline CDR1 is SGHRS and CDR2 YFSETQ. Trimming left V 4 bases short and J 0 bases short, with 11 bases between. Libraries of TCR beta came from quantitative 5'-RACE with molecular barcodes. TCRdb reprocessed the 5' RACE reads with MiXCR, giving one entry per CDR3 protein. The repertoire consists of more than 650,000 distinct CDR3 sequences, with about 10% occurring once and the leading ten covering roughly 0.51%. In regard to this clonotype: As yet, its antigen is unknown.

This sequence was found in a male donor with ankylosing spondylitis. Material for sequencing was blood, either unsorted or a sorted T cell fraction (not recorded which). V and J are TRBV5-1 and TRBJ1-3; D not resolved. The CDR3: CASSGPGVSGNTIYF. The CDR3 bases are TGCGCCAGCAGCGGACCAGGCGTCTCTGGAAACACCATATATTTT.